Below, 14 T cell receptor beta chains from the same sample are listed, as sequenced in a study of beta chain features in type 1 diabetes. Their cognate antigens are unknown. Overall study results and limits: In every one of the four CD4+ subsets, TCRB CDR3s were moderately but significantly shorter in Type 1 diabetes patients.

All of the isolated RNA was reverse transcribed, so expressed TCRB transcripts were sequenced. The method was immunoSEQ multiplex PCR; TCRdb's version includes in-frame clones alone and lacks a portion of them. The profile shows some 240,000 clones, roughly 16% of them singletons. Material for sequencing was naive CD4+ T cells from blood. These receptors were obtained from a man aged 25-40 years with type 1 diabetes.

The gene calls are TRBV6-6 and TRBJ1-1, with a tentative D call TRBD1 (5 bases). Germline V gives CDR1 MNHNY, CDR2 SVGAGI (reference sequence). V was clipped by 5 bases and J by 10 bases, with 14 bases between them. The CDR3 spans 12 residues. The CDR3 protein is CASSPGTRGAFF. The CDR3 nucleotides are TGTGCCAGCAGTCCCGGGACCCGGGGAGCTTTCTTT.

This clone has more than one count but fewer than ten. V and J are TRBV18 and TRBJ1-4, with D possibly being TRBD1 (5 bases). V was shortened by 2 bases and J by 10 bases, with 11 bases between the two germline ends. Germline V gene lookup returns CDR1 KGHSH and CDR2 LQKENI. The CDR3 runs 13 residues. The CDR3 is CASSPEDQGKLFF. The CDR3 DNA reads as TGTGCCAGCTCACCAGAGGATCAGGGAAAACTGTTTTTT.

CDR3 protein: CASSQGPGTQPQHF. The CDR3, as DNA: TGTGCCAGCAGTCAGGGACCTGGGACTCAGCCCCAGCATTTT. The chain recombines TRBV6-5 with TRBJ1-5, with D possibly being TRBD1 (5 bases). Germline loops: CDR1 MNHEY, CDR2 SVGAGI. The CDR3 consists of 14 residues. Deletions cut 5 bases from V and 6 bases from J, with 14 bases between.

A few counts support this clone. J is TRBJ1-2 and V is TRBV28; 8 positions agree with TRBD1. V trimming: 6 bases; J trimming: 6 bases; junction bases outside the gene matches: 6. The CDR3 length is 13 residues. Germline lookup yields CDR1 MDHEN and CDR2 SYDVKM. The DNA of the CDR3 is TGTGCCAGCAGGGTCAGGGGGCTGGATGGCTACACCTTC. This encodes CASRVRGLDGYTF.

The genes are TRBV29-1 and TRBJ2-1, with TRBD2 matching 11 bases. After removal of 2 bases from V and 4 bases from J, the junction contained 7 bases not matched to a gene. The CDR3 length is 16 residues. Germline-derived CDR1 and CDR2 are SQVTM and ANQGSEA. The CDR3 coding sequence is TGCAGCGTTGAATTGTCAACTAGCGGGAGATACAATGAGCAGTTCTTC. Its protein product is CSVELSTSGRYNEQFF.

This clone was seen only a few times. V is TRBV11-2 and J is TRBJ1-5; a weak D match, TRBD1 (5 bases). Germline-derived CDR1 and CDR2 are SGHAT and FQNNGV. This CDR3 comprises 12 residues. The V gene lost 9 bases and the J gene lost 4 bases, with 10 bases spanning the gap. The CDR3 region has the DNA TGTGCCAGTTCGGGGCTTAATCAGCCCCAGCATTTT. Translating gives CASSGLNQPQHF.

The chain carries TRBV5-8 and TRBJ2-3; no reliable D call. Per germline, CDR1 SGHTS and CDR2 YDEGEE. The CDR3 covers 16 residues. Trimming left V 1 base short and J 0 bases short, with 12 bases between. The CDR3 reads CASSLTMGTSTDTQYF. The CDR3 DNA sequence: TGTGCCAGCAGCTTGACAATGGGCACTAGCACAGATACGCAGTATTTT.

CDR3 coding DNA: TGTGCCAGCAGCCGCGGGGATTCGGGAGAGCAGTACTTC. Its protein product is CASSRGDSGEQYF. J is TRBJ2-7 and V is TRBV4-2; D might be TRBD2 (6 bases). The germline gives CDR1 LGHNA, CDR2 YNFKEQ. V lost 4 bases and J 7 bases, leaving 14 bases between the germline ends. The CDR3 covers 13 residues.

The chain uses TRBV28 and TRBJ2-7; D unclear. The CDR3 consists of 12 residues. Trimming took 5 bases from V and 7 from J, leaving 12 bases between them. Per germline, CDR1 MDHEN and CDR2 SYDVKM. The CDR3: CASSPLREEQYF. The CDR3 DNA sequence: TGTGCCAGCAGTCCCCTCCGAGAGGAGCAGTACTTC.

This clone has a handful of counts. The chain employs TRBV19 and TRBJ2-1, with TRBD1 matching over 9 bases. This CDR3 comprises 15 residues. V was pared by 6 bases and J by 6 bases, with 9 bases of the junction left unmatched. The germline V gene has CDR1 LNHDA and CDR2 SQIVND (reference sequence). CDR3 in DNA: TGTGCCAGTAGCTTAAGCGGGACAGGGTTCAATGAGCAGTTCTTC. It encodes CASSLSGTGFNEQFF.

This chain joins TRBV5-4 and TRBJ2-3; possibly TRBD1 for D (6 bases). V dropped 1 base and J dropped 3 bases, with 9 bases sitting between them. The CDR3 sequence is 14 residues long. CDR1 is SGHNT and CDR2 is YYREEE in the germline V gene (reference sequence). This chain's CDR3 is CASSLKTGTDTQYF. The CDR3 region has the DNA TGTGCCAGCAGCTTGAAGACAGGAACAGATACGCAGTATTTT. The whole variable domain, remainder taken from reference TRBV5-4 and TRBJ2-3, is ETGVTQSPTHLIKTRGQQVTLRCSSQSGHNTVSWYQQALGQGPQFIFQYYREEENGRGNFPPRFSGLQFPNYSSELNVNALELDDSALYLCASSLKTGTDTQYFGPGTRLTVL.

This sequence joins TRBV28 and TRBJ1-5; D uncertain. From germline, CDR1 is MDHEN and CDR2 SYDVKM. Trimming removed 3 bases from V and 5 bases from J, with 5 bases in between. This CDR3 has 12 residues. The CDR3 loop reads CASSLFHQPQHF. The CDR3 bases are TGTGCCAGCAGTTTGTTCCATCAGCCCCAGCATTTT.

This clone appeared a few times. The CDR3 DNA sequence: TGTGCCAGCAGCCCCGCCGCGGGGCAAGGAACAGATACGCAGTATTTT. Protein product: CASSPAAGQGTDTQYF. V gene TRBV7-9 combines with J gene TRBJ2-3; D possibly corresponds to TRBD2 (6 bases). Germline V gives CDR1 SEHNR, CDR2 FQNEAQ (reference sequence). With 5 bases removed from V and 3 bases from J, the gap between germline ends came to 18 bases. The CDR3 is 16 residues long.

The rearrangement joins TRBV10-3 to TRBJ2-1; TRBD1 matches at 11 bases. Per the germline V gene, CDR1 is ENHRY and CDR2 is SYGVKD. With V trimmed by 8 bases and J by 4 bases, 1 base remained unmatched. The CDR3 has 13 residues. CDR3: CAIGTGGYNEQFF. CDR3 nucleotides: TGTGCCATCGGGACAGGGGGATACAATGAGCAGTTCTTC.